One and the same sample provided the 6 T cell receptor beta chains below, sequenced in a study of T cell repertoires in cytomegalovirus infection. TCRdb re-called the reads through MiXCR, storing one row per CDR3 protein. This table has roughly 150,000 distinct CDR3 sequences, around 24% appearing once. What was sequenced was PBMCs. Every receptor here comes from a human donor in good health (CMV status not recorded). Some clones in this sample may be carry-over from other donors' samples.

This chain links TRBV25-1 with TRBJ2-5, with 8 positions matching TRBD1. The CDR3 is 14 residues long. After removal of 11 bases from V and 5 bases from J, the junction contained 13 bases not matched to a gene. Germline-derived CDR1 and CDR2 are MGHDK and SYGVNS. Written as DNA, the CDR3 is TGTGCCCCCGAACCCCAGGGGGCGGCGGAGACCCAGTACTTC. Protein product: CAPEPQGAAETQYF.

The chain carries TRBV6-2 or TRBV6-3 and TRBJ2-1; 8 bases agree with TRBD2. Germline CDR1 reads MNHEY; CDR2 reads SVGEGT. J gave up 5 bases and V 6 bases, and 9 bases lay outside the gene matches. The CDR3 is made up of 15 amino acids. The CDR3 coding sequence is TGTGCCAGCAGAAGAGGAACTAGCGGAAACAATGAGCAGTTCTTC. Translation: CASRRGTSGNNEQFF.

This clonotype came up a few times. The J gene is TRBJ2-1, the V gene TRBV5-4, with 8 bases fitting TRBD2. The CDR3 consists of 16 residues. Per germline, CDR1 SGHNT and CDR2 YYREEE (reference sequence). V was pared by 0 bases and J by 5 bases, with 7 bases of the junction left unmatched. The CDR3 DNA follows: TGTGCCAGCAGCTTGGCAGGGCTAGCGGGTGACAATGAGCAGTTCTTC. Translation: CASSLAGLAGDNEQFF.

In this sample, this clonotype turned up a few times. The chain couples TRBV7-8 to TRBJ2-3, with no clear D. V lost 5 bases and J 2 bases, leaving 11 bases between the germline ends. Germline V gives CDR1 SGHVS, CDR2 FQNEAQ. This CDR3 has 14 residues. The CDR3 DNA reads TGTGCCAGCAGCCTTCCTCCCTACACAGATACGCAGTATTTT. As protein: CASSLPPYTDTQYF.

On this clonotype itself: A much larger clone lies one base from this, so it may be a read error. The genes are TRBV12-5 and TRBJ1-1; TRBD1 is a possible D gene (5 bases). CDR1 is LGHNT and CDR2 is FRNRAP in the germline V gene. The CDR3 runs to 15 residues. The CDR3, as DNA: TGTCCTAGTGGTTTGGCCGGGGCAGGGACCACTGAAGCTTTCTTT. Protein: CPSGLAGAGTTEAFF.

The chain couples TRBV5-5 to TRBJ2-1; 8 bases fit TRBD2. The germline CDR1 and CDR2 sequences are SGHKS and YYEKEE (reference sequence). This CDR3 spans 15 amino acids. The ends lost 1 base at V and 2 bases at J; junction bases unmatched: 2. The CDR3 here is CASSLWRGAYNEQFF. The CDR3 DNA reads TGTGCCAGCAGCTTGTGGCGGGGGGCCTACAATGAGCAGTTCTTC.